This TCR beta chain comes out of a study of blood T cell repertoires in COVID-19. The overall study: Material from acute and convalescent COVID-19 was sourced from the United States, Italy and Spain. T cells, B-cell-depleted T cells, or PBMCs supplied cDNA or gDNA.

In the study's own analysis: Amplifying reference gene primers gave estimates of nucleated cell counts. Clones were sequenced by immunoSEQ multiplex PCR, and TCRdb holds only the in-frame ones, with some missing. For V, J and clone size, that table is used; D and trimming come from the DNA. The sample carries a few hundred thousand clones, approximately 82% recorded once. This clonotype originated in a woman aged 18-29 years with acute or convalescent COVID-19. What was sequenced was peripheral blood.

The CDR3 coding sequence is TGTGCCAGCAGACCTCGGGTATATGGCTACACCTTC. Protein: CASRPRVYGYTF. This chain joins TRBV2 and TRBJ1-2; D remains ambiguous. CDR3 length: 12 amino acids. The germline CDR1 and CDR2 sequences are SNHLY and FYNNEI. Trimming removed 6 bases from V and 5 bases from J, with 10 bases in between.